What follows describes a single TCR beta chain. The sample originates from a study of blood T cell repertoires in COVID-19. Study in general: From T cells, B-cell-depleted T cells, or PBMCs came the material, which was cDNA or gDNA.

Across 20 to 25 US areas, participants ranged in age from 18 to 89 years. Which cohort a participant joined came from the clinical history participants gave. Authors' analysis steps: Estimation of nucleated cell counts was performed using reference gene primer amplification. Only in-frame clones appear in the TCRdb table, and some are missing; sequencing was by immunoSEQ multiplex PCR. Clonal size and the V and J genes are those of that table, whereas D and trimming came from the DNA. This sample yields some 410,000 clones, of which over 75% are seen a single time; around 0.95% belongs to the top ten. Germline V gives CDR1 SGDLS, CDR2 YYNGEE. Deletions cut 4 bases from V and 4 bases from J, with 11 bases between. This CDR3 spans 13 amino acids.

The sequenced sample was PBMCs or T cells enriched from blood (not recorded which). The TCR originated in a woman in her thirties with acute COVID-19. V gene TRBV9 combines with J gene TRBJ1-2; possible D gene TRBD1, 6 bases. This chain's CDR3 is CASSPDRLYGYTF. The CDR3 bases are TGTGCCAGCAGCCCCGACAGGCTCTATGGCTACACCTTC.